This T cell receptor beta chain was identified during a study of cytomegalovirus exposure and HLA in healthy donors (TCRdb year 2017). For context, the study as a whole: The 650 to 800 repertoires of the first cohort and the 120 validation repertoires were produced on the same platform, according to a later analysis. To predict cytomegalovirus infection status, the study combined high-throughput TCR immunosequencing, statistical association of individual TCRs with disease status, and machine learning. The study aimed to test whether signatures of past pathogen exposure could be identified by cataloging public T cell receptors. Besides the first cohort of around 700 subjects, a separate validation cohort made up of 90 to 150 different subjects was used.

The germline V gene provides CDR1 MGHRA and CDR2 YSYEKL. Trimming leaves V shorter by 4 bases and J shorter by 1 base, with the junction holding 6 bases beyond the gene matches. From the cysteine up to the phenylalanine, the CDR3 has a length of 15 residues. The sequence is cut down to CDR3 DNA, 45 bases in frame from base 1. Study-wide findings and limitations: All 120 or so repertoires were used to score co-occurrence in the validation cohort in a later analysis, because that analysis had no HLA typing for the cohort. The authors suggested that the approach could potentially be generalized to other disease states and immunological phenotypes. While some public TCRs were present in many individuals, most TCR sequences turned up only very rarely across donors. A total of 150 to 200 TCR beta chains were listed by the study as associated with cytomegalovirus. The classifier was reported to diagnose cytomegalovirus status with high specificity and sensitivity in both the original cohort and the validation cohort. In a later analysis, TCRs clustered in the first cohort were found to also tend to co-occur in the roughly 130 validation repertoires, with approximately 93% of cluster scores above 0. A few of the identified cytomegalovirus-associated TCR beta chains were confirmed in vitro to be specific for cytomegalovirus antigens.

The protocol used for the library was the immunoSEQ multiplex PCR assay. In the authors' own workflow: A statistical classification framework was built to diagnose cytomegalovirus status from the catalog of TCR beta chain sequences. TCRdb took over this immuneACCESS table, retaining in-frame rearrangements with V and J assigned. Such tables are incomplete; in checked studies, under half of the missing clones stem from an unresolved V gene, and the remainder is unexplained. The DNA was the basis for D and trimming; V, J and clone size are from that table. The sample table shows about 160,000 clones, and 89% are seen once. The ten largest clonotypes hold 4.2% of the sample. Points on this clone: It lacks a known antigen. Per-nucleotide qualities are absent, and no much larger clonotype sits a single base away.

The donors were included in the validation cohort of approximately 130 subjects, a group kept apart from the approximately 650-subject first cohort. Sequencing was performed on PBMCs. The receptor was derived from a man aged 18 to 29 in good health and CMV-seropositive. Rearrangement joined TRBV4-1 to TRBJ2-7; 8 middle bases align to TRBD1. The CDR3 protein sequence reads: CASSRDRSPSYEQYF. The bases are TGCGCCAGCAGCCGGGACAGGTCCCCTTCCTACGAGCAGTACTTC.